This T cell receptor beta chain is drawn from a study of T cell repertoires in cytomegalovirus infection. Study-level information: In public TCR beta signatures, there were indications of both CMV infection and matching HLA type. Overall study findings and caveats: In two of eight donors, the top clonotype was HLA-C-restricted CMV-specific.

CDR3 length equals 15 residues. Trimming at V came to 2 bases and at J to 10 bases, leaving 7 bases not matched to a gene. Germline V gene sequence: CDR1 MGHRA, CDR2 YSYEKL. TCRdb passed the reads through MiXCR, listing each CDR3 protein once. This sample has about 340,000 distinct CDR3 sequences, with 25% to 35% found just once. This clonotype was detected only a few times. Its specificity is unknown. The J gene is TRBJ2-1, the V gene TRBV4-1; 11 nucleotides line up with TRBD2. The sequenced sample was cultured PBMCs, obtained from culture after CMV antigen stimulation. This clonotype was obtained from a human donor in good health (CMV status not recorded). Some clones in this sample may be carry-over from other donors' samples. The CDR3 spells CASSQPGLAAREQFF. The CDR3 DNA follows: TGCGCCAGCAGCCAACCGGGACTAGCGGCCAGAGAGCAGTTCTTC.